The TCR beta chain under discussion was sequenced for a study of T cell responses to AZD1222 COVID-19 vaccine. Study findings and constraints: Baseline seropositivity occurred in only a handful of AZD1222 recipients. Clonal diversity was possibly underestimated, and the donors were mostly white British, with more females. Spike-specific TCR breadth and depth both grew after two AZD1222 doses.

A word on this clone: Antigen specificity is unknown.

Clones were read by immunoSEQ multiplex PCR, and TCRdb kept only the in-frame ones, dropping some. The sample has tens of thousands of clones, about 90% seen once; the top ten hold roughly 14%. Germline-derived CDR1 and CDR2 are SGHTA and FQGNSA. Trimming took off 4 bases at V and 8 bases at J, with 11 bases between the two ends. CDR3 length: 12 residues. The rearrangement uses TRBV7-2 and TRBJ1-2, with D maybe TRBD1 (5 bases). The sequence was obtained from an adult in good health. The sequenced sample was peripheral blood, obtained on day 0 of AZD1222 vaccination. The chain's CDR3 is CASSWRTNGYTF. CDR3 bases: TGTGCCAGCAGCTGGAGGACAAACGGCTACACCTTC.